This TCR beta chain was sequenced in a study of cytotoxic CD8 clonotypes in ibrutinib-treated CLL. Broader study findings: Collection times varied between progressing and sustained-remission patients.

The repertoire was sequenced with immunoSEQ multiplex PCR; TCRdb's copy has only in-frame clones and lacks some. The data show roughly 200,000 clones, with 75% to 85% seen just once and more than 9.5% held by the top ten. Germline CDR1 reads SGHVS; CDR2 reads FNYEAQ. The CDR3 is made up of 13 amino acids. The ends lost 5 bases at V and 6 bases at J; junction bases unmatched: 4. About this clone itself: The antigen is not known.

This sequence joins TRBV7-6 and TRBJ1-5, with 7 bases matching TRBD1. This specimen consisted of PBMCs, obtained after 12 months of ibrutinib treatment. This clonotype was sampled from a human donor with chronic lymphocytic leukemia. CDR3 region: CASSLTGLQPQHF. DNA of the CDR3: TGTGCCAGCAGCCTGACAGGGCTTCAGCCCCAGCATTTT.